These T cell receptor beta chains were read from a single sample in a study of control samples from healthy donors and cancer patients. Some clones are missing from TCRdb's copy, which holds only in-frame ones; the method was immunoSEQ multiplex PCR. The repertoire includes around 100,000 clones, about 90% of them detected once, and 15% to 20% sits in the top ten. Sequenced material: blood. These receptors came from a woman in her forties or fifties in good health. Both conserved end residues are part of each CDR3. The D gene is left open where the match is weak. Where a row states a size, it is once, few, many or the class of an expanded clone; other rows omit it.

TRBV9	TRBJ1-2	-	-	TGTGCCAGCAGCGTTAATCGGGGGGGCTACACCTTC	CASSVNRGGYTF
TRBV6-4	TRBJ2-3	TRBD2	-	TGTGCCAGCAGTGACGGCGGGGGGGGGACAGATACGCAGTATTTT	CASSDGGGGTDTQYF
TRBV2	TRBJ1-5	-	-	TGTGCCAGCAACACGGGGTCACCAAATCAGCCCCAGCATTTT	CASNTGSPNQPQHF
TRBV24-1	TRBJ2-1	TRBD1	-	TGTGCCACCAGTGTCGGACAGGGGGCAAATGAGCAGTTCTTC	CATSVGQGANEQFF
TRBV19	TRBJ2-7	TRBD1	once	TGTGCCAGTAGTAGGGGGACAGCAACCTACGAGCAGTACTTC	CASSRGTATYEQYF
TRBV5-1	TRBJ2-7	-	-	TGCGCCAGCAGCCCCTCCCCAGTCTGGGAGCAGTACTTC	CASSPSPVWEQYF
TRBV2	TRBJ1-1	-	-	TGTGCCAGCAGGGACCGACAGAGGGGCACTGAAGCTTTCTTT	CASRDRQRGTEAFF
TRBV4-1	TRBJ2-5	-	-	TGCGCCAGCAGCCAACTGCTAGCTGGGGAGACCCAGTACTTC	CASSQLLAGETQYF
TRBV9	TRBJ2-7	-	once	TGTGCCAGCAGCGTAGAATGGGAGCTCTCCTACGAGCAGTACTTC	CASSVEWELSYEQYF
TRBV18	TRBJ2-1	TRBD2	-	TGTGCCAGCTCACCACCGGGTAGCGGGGGGGCCGTGGGTGAGCAGTTCTTC	CASSPPGSGGAVGEQFF
TRBV7-8	TRBJ2-3	-	-	TGTGCCAGCAGCAACTACAGGGCAGATACGCAGTATTTT	CASSNYRADTQYF
TRBV7-2	TRBJ1-5	-	once	TGTGCCAGCAGCTTAGCAGGCGCGAACATTTTACAGCCCCAGCATTTT	CASSLAGANILQPQHF
TRBV5-1	TRBJ2-3	-	-	TGCGCCAGCAGCTTGGAACAGGTTACCCTAAAAACAGATACGCAGTATTTT	CASSLEQVTLKTDTQYF
TRBV25-1	TRBJ2-5	TRBD1	-	TGTGCCAGCAGTGGGACAGGGTGGGAGACCCAGTACTTC	CASSGTGWETQYF
TRBV7-8	TRBJ2-3	-	-	TGTGCCAGCAGCCCCAAGAGAGATACGCAGTATTTT	CASSPKRDTQYF
TRBV4-3	TRBJ1-2	-	-	TGCGCCAGCAGCCAAGATCAGGCATCGGGCGGCTACACCTTC	CASSQDQASGGYTF
TRBV4-3	TRBJ2-3	-	-	TGCGCCAGCAGCAAAACCCTGCCTAGCATGGGAGATACGCAGTATTTT	CASSKTLPSMGDTQYF
TRBV19	TRBJ2-1	TRBD2	once	TGTGCCAGTAGGGTGCCCATTGCGGGGGGCAATGAGCAGTTCTTC	CASRVPIAGGNEQFF
TRBV10-1	TRBJ1-4	-	-	TGCGCCAGCAGCCCCCCAGGGCGTGAAAAACTGTTTTTT	CASSPPGREKLFF
TRBV7-3	TRBJ2-2	-	-	TGTGCCAGCAGCTTAAATGCTCTAGCCGGGGAGCTGTTTTTT	CASSLNALAGELFF
TRBV18	TRBJ1-5	-	-	TGTGCCAGCTCAACCGGGGTAGGGCCAAATCAGCCCCAGCATTTT	CASSTGVGPNQPQHF
TRBV16	TRBJ1-6	-	few	TGTGCCAGCAGTCAGCAGGGAAGTAATTCACCCCTCCACTTT	CASSQQGSNSPLHF
TRBV24-1	TRBJ2-5	-	-	TGTGCCACCAGTGATTTGTTCAGCCAAGAGACCCAGTACTTC	CATSDLFSQETQYF
TRBV14	TRBJ1-2	TRBD1	few	TGTGCCAGCAGCCACGCCAGGGGGAATGGCTACACCTTC	CASSHARGNGYTF
TRBV28	TRBJ2-3	TRBD1	-	TGTGCCTCCAAGGGGGCGCGGGCAGGAACAGATACGCAGTATTTT	CASKGARAGTDTQYF
TRBV15	TRBJ2-1	-	-	TGTGCCACCAGCACCGCCAGGGGGGCCAGGTTTGAGCAGTTCTTC	CATSTARGARFEQFF
TRBV19	TRBJ1-1	-	-	TGTGCCAGTCAAGAAAGTGGGGGGTTGGGCACTGAAGCTTTCTTT	CASQESGGLGTEAFF
TRBV4-3	TRBJ1-5	TRBD1	once	TGCGCCAGCAGCCAAGACGGACAGGGAGAACAGCCCCAGCATTTT	CASSQDGQGEQPQHF
TRBV30	TRBJ2-3	-	-	TGTGCCGGGGAGTCCCATACGCAGTATTTT	CAGESHTQYF
TRBV15	TRBJ1-2	-	-	TGTGCCACCAGCAGAGATGTGGGGTATGGCTACACCTTC	CATSRDVGYGYTF
TRBV18	TRBJ2-1	-	-	TGTGCCAGCTCAAACACCCGCTCCTACAATGAGCAGTTCTTC	CASSNTRSYNEQFF
TRBV6-5	TRBJ1-2	-	-	TGTGCCAGCTTTGCCTATGGCTACACCTTC	CASFAYGYTF
TRBV6-6	TRBJ1-4	-	-	TGTGCCAGCGGAGGGGCATTGGGGGAAAAACTGTTTTTT	CASGGALGEKLFF
TRBV27	TRBJ1-2	TRBD1	once	TGTGCCAGCAGTCTAGGGACAGTCCCTAACTATGGCTACACCTTC	CASSLGTVPNYGYTF
TRBV29-1	TRBJ2-1	-	-	TGCAGCGTTGGGGGAGGCAGGGGAGGTTACAATGAGCAGTTCTTC	CSVGGGRGGYNEQFF
TRBV5-4	TRBJ2-2	-	-	TGTGCCAGCAGCGGGGGGACAGCCACTAACACCGGGGAGCTGTTTTTT	CASSGGTATNTGELFF
TRBV3-1/TRBV3-2	TRBJ1-3	-	-	TGTGCCACCGGAAGGGGGACGAACACCATATATTTT	CATGRGTNTIYF
TRBV11-2	TRBJ1-3	-	-	TGTGCCAGCAGCTTAGAGGGCCGGTTCCCTGGAAACACCATATATTTT	CASSLEGRFPGNTIYF
TRBV29-1	TRBJ1-1	-	-	TGCAGCGGGACAGACATGAACACTGAAGCTTTCTTT	CSGTDMNTEAFF
TRBV13	TRBJ1-6	TRBD1	-	TGTGCCAGCAGCTCGCGACCACAGGGGTCCCATTCACCCCTCCACTTT	CASSSRPQGSHSPLHF
TRBV7-9	TRBJ2-2	-	-	TGTGCCAGCAGCTTAGCGTCAGTCAGGGAGCGCACCGGGGAGCTGTTTTTT	CASSLASVRERTGELFF
TRBV23-1	TRBJ1-1	-	-	TGCGCCAGCAGTCAATCCCTCGTAATGGACTCCGGAGCTTTCTTT	CASSQSLVMDSGAFF
TRBV12-3/TRBV12-4	TRBJ2-7	-	-	TGTGCCAGCAGTCGTGGACTCTACGAGCAGTACTTC	CASSRGLYEQYF
TRBV6-5	TRBJ2-1	-	-	TGTGCCAGCAGTTACGAGGGACCCACCTACAATGAGCAGTTCTTC	CASSYEGPTYNEQFF
TRBV27	TRBJ2-7	TRBD1	once	TGTGCCAGCAGGAGACAGGGCAGCTCCTACGAGCAGTACTTC	CASRRQGSSYEQYF
TRBV3-1/TRBV3-2	TRBJ2-3	-	-	TGTGCCAGCAGCCCCCCAGGGCCCAATAGAGATACGCAGTATTTT	CASSPPGPNRDTQYF
TRBV7-8	TRBJ1-2	-	-	TGTGCCAGCAGCCTACTTTGGGGAGAGAGTGGCTACACCTTC	CASSLLWGESGYTF
TRBV5-6	TRBJ1-2	-	-	TGTGCCAGCAGCCGAACGACAGATAACTATGGCTACACCTTC	CASSRTTDNYGYTF
TRBV7-6	TRBJ2-1	-	once	TGTGCCAGCAGCTTAGTGACGTCTCCCTACAATGAGCAGTTCTTC	CASSLVTSPYNEQFF
TRBV30	TRBJ1-6	-	-	TGTGCCTGGGTCCTCGGGTTGGGAAATTCACCCCTCCACTTT	CAWVLGLGNSPLHF
TRBV6-5	TRBJ1-1	-	-	TGTGCCAGCAGCCTTACAGTGAACACTGAAGCTTTCTTT	CASSLTVNTEAFF
TRBV4-1	TRBJ1-2	-	-	TGCGCCAGCAGCCAAGCTTATAGCGGCTACACCTTC	CASSQAYSGYTF
TRBV10-2	TRBJ2-1	-	once	TGCGCCAGCAGTGAATCCCGCGAGCAGTTCTTC	CASSESREQFF